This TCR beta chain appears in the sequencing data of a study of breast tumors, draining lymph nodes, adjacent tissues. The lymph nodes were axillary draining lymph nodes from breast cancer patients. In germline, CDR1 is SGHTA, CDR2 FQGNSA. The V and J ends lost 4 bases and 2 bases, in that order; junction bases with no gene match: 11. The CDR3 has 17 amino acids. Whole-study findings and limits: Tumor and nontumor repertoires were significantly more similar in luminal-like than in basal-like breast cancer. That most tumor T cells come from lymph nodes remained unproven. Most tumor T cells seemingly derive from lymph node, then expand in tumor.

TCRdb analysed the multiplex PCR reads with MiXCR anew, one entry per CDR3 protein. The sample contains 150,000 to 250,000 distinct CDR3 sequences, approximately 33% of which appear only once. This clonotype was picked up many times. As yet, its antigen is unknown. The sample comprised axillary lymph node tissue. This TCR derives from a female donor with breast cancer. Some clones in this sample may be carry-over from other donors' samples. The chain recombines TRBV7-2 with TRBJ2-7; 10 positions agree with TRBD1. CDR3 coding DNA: TGTGCCAGCAGCTCCCTTTTTGACGGGACAGGGGCCTACGAGCAGTACTTC. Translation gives CASSSLFDGTGAYEQYF. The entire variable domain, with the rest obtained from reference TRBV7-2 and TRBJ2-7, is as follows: GAGVSQSPSNKVTEKGKDVELRCDPISGHTALYWYRQSLGQGLEFLIYFQGNSAPDKSGLPSDRFSAERTGGSVSTLTIQRTQQEDSAVYLCASSSLFDGTGAYEQYFGPGTRLTVT.